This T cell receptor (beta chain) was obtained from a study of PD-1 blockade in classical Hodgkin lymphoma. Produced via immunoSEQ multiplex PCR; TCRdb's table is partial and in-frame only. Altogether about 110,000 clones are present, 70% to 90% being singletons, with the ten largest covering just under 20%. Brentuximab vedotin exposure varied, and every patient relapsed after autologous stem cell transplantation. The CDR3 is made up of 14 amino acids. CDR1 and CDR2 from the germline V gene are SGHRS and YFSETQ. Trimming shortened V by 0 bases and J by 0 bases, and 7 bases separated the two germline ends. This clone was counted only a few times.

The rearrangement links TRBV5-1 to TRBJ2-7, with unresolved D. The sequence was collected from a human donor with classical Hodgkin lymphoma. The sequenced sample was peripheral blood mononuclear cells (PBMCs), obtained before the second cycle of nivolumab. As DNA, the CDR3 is TGCGCCAGCAGCTTGGACAGTAGCTCCTACGAGCAGTACTTC. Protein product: CASSLDSSSYEQYF.